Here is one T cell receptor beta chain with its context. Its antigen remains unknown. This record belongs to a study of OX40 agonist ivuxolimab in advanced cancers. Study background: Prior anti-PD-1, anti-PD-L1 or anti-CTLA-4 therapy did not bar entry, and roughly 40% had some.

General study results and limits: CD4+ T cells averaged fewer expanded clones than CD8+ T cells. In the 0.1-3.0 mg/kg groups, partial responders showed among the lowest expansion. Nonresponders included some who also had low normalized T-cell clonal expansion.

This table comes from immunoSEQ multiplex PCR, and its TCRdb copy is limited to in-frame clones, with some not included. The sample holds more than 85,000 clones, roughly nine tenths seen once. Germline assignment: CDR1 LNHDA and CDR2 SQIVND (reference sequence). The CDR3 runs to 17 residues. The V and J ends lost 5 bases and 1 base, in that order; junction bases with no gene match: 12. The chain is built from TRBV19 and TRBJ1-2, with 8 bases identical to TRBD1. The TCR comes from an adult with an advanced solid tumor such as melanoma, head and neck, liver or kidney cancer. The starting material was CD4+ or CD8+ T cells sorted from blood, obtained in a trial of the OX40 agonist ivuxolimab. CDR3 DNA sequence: TGTGCCAGTAGTGCGGACAGGGCAAATCATATTAACTATGGCTACACCTTC. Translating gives CASSADRANHINYGYTF.